This T cell receptor beta chain was obtained from a study of cytomegalovirus exposure and HLA in healthy donors. Study observations and caveats: Excluded were some V segments that proved indistinguishable, including TRBV6-2 and TRBV6-3. Rates of TCR association differed by HLA locus in a later analysis, with DRB1 highest and HLA-C lowest. Sequencing depth across donors, presence/absence analyses assumed, was roughly uniform.

Comments on this clone: Antigen specificity is unknown.

Per the germline V gene, CDR1 is SGHVS and CDR2 is FNYEAQ. The CDR3 spans 16 residues. J gave up 2 bases and V 4 bases, and 10 bases lay outside the gene matches. Primers included in the PCR were 60 Vbeta and 13 Jbeta primers. This table comes from immunoSEQ multiplex PCR, and its TCRdb copy is limited to in-frame clones, with some not included. Found here are about 120,000 clones, 60% to 85% of them singletons; the top ten hold 2.9%. The sequenced sample was PBMCs. This clonotype was sampled from a woman in her 40s in good health and CMV-seropositive. J is TRBJ2-5 and V is TRBV7-6; TRBD2 aligns across 7 bases. CDR3 loop: CASSSPKASGQETQYF. The CDR3, as DNA: TGTGCCAGCAGCTCACCGAAGGCTAGCGGTCAAGAGACCCAGTACTTC.